These 25 T cell receptor beta chains share one sample of origin, sequenced in a study of blood T cell repertoires in COVID-19. Sequencing used immunoSEQ multiplex PCR; TCRdb keeps in-frame clones, though not all of them. The sample lists about 310,000 clones, 75% to 90% occurring once. Sequences were obtained from PBMCs or T cells enriched from blood (not recorded which). These receptors were collected from a woman in her 40s who had recovered from COVID-19.

The chain links TRBV5-1 to TRBJ2-5; possibly TRBD2 for D (6 bases). CDR1 and CDR2 from the germline V gene are SGHRS and YFSETQ. The CDR3 is made up of 14 amino acids. Trimming shortened V by 2 bases and J by 3 bases, and 11 bases separated the two germline ends. The CDR3 is CASSFASGEETQYF. In nucleotides, the CDR3 is TGCGCCAGCAGCTTTGCATCGGGGGAAGAGACCCAGTACTTC.

This clone is a singleton in its sample. V gene TRBV7-9 combines with J gene TRBJ2-7; 9 bases agree with TRBD2. Trimming at V came to 3 bases and at J to 4 bases, leaving 1 base not matched to a gene. The CDR3 is 13 residues long. CDR1 is SEHNR and CDR2 is FQNEAQ in the germline V gene (reference sequence). The CDR3 region is CASSFAGGYEQYF. CDR3 nucleotide sequence: TGTGCCAGCAGCTTTGCGGGAGGGTACGAGCAGTACTTC.

The J gene is TRBJ1-1, the V gene TRBV20-1; D remains unclear. Germline V gene sequence: CDR1 DFQATT, CDR2 SNEGSKA (reference sequence). The CDR3 length is 11 residues. V was trimmed by 2 bases and J by 11 bases, leaving 12 bases between them. The CDR3 nucleotides are TGCAGTGCTAGACTAATACCGGTGGCTTTCTTT. It codes for CSARLIPVAFF.

The chain couples TRBV3-1 (or the pseudogene TRBV3-2) to TRBJ2-7, with D perhaps matching TRBD1 (5 bases). Trimming cost V 1 base and J 1 base, with 14 bases left between them. The CDR3 has 16 amino acids. Per germline, CDR1 LGHDT and CDR2 YNNKEL (reference sequence). CDR3 nucleotides: TGTGCCAGCAGCCAAGGCCGGACAAGCCCTTCCTACGAGCAGTACTTC. Amino acids: CASSQGRTSPSYEQYF.

CDR3 loop: CASSLAMSGGYEQYF. The CDR3 DNA sequence: TGTGCCAGCAGCTTAGCGATGTCGGGGGGCTACGAGCAGTACTTC. This chain connects TRBV7-8 to TRBJ2-7; the match to TRBD2 covers 7 bases. The CDR3 consists of 15 residues. Looked up from germline, CDR1 is SGHVS and CDR2 is FQNEAQ. Unmatched junction bases numbered 5, after V lost 0 bases and J lost 3 bases.

CDR3 DNA: TGTGCCAGCAGTCCCTTCGTAGGGGTGGGAGATACGCAGTATTTT. This codes for CASSPFVGVGDTQYF. This chain links TRBV6-5 with TRBJ2-3, with D possibly TRBD1 on 5 matching bases. Germline CDR1 is MNHEY and CDR2 is SVGAGI. The CDR3 loop spans 15 amino acids. Deletions cut 5 bases from V and 5 bases from J, with 17 bases between.

The chain carries TRBV29-1 and TRBJ2-1; TRBD2 aligns across 14 bases. CDR1 is SQVTM, CDR2 ANQGSEA, per germline. The CDR3 is 15 residues long. V was clipped by 7 bases and J by 7 bases; unmatched bases: 9. In nucleotides, the CDR3 is TGCAGCGCCGGGACTAGCGGGAGAATTTGGAATGAGCAGTTCTTC. Its protein product is CSAGTSGRIWNEQFF.

This rearrangement joins TRBV4-2 to TRBJ1-3; D call uncertain. The CDR3 extends over 15 amino acids. V was trimmed by 1 base and J by 2 bases, leaving 9 bases between them. Germline V gene sequence: CDR1 LGHNA, CDR2 YNFKEQ. CDR3 sequence: CASSQGEGTGNTIYF. CDR3 in DNA: TGTGCCAGCAGCCAAGGGGAGGGTACTGGAAACACCATATATTTT.

The chain is built from TRBV11-3 and TRBJ2-5, with D uncertain. Germline V gives CDR1 SGHNT, CDR2 YENEEA. There are 14 residues in the CDR3. Trimming took off 5 bases at V and 3 bases at J, with 13 bases between the two ends. CDR3 nucleotides: TGTGCCAGCAGCCAACCGACTTCCAAAGAGACCCAGTACTTC. Protein product: CASSQPTSKETQYF.

With respect to this clone: The same CDR3 is also encoded by other DNA sequences in this sample. V usage is TRBV28 and J usage is TRBJ1-2; 7 bases agree with TRBD1. The CDR3 is 12 residues long. Germline loops: CDR1 MDHEN, CDR2 SYDVKM. V lost 5 bases, J lost 5 bases, and 2 bases stayed unmatched. CDR3 sequence reads: CASSGTVYGYTF. CDR3 DNA sequence: TGTGCCAGCAGTGGGACAGTTTATGGCTACACCTTC.

The genes are TRBV4-3 and TRBJ2-7; a possible D gene is TRBD1 (5 bases). This CDR3 is 13 amino acids long. The germline V gene has CDR1 LGHNA and CDR2 YSLEER. Trimming removed 3 bases at V and 7 bases at J, with 13 bases between. The DNA of the CDR3 is TGCGCCAGCAGCCAGGGGCCAGATCTGGAGCAGTACTTC. Translated, it gives CASSQGPDLEQYF.

The chain employs TRBV5-6 and TRBJ1-2; TRBD1 matches at 11 bases. The CDR3 is 16 residues long. The germline V gene has CDR1 SGHDT and CDR2 YYEEEE. Unmatched junction bases numbered 8, after V lost 0 bases and J lost 7 bases. The CDR3: CASSLVSGQGATGYTF. In nucleotides, the CDR3 is TGTGCCAGCAGCTTGGTTTCCGGACAGGGGGCGACTGGCTACACCTTC.

The CDR3 region has the DNA TGTGCCAGTGGTGCGACAGGGAACACTGAAGCTTTCTTT. It yields the protein CASGATGNTEAFF. V usage is TRBV19 and J usage is TRBJ1-1, with D perhaps matching TRBD1 (6 bases). V lost 8 bases and J 1 base, leaving 11 bases between the germline ends. The germline gives CDR1 LNHDA, CDR2 SQIVND (reference sequence). This CDR3 spans 13 amino acids.

V gene TRBV19 combines with J gene TRBJ1-3; 8 nucleotides line up with TRBD1. With V trimmed by 1 base and J by 0 bases, 5 bases remained unmatched. The CDR3 is made up of 17 amino acids. Germline V gene data show CDR1 as LNHDA and CDR2 as SQIVND (reference sequence). CDR3 residues: CASSIVRQGRSGNTIYF. DNA for the CDR3: TGTGCCAGTAGTATAGTCCGACAGGGGCGCTCTGGAAACACCATATATTTT. Using reference TRBV19 and TRBJ1-3 for the parts outside the CDR3, the full variable domain is DGGITQSPKYLFRKEGQNVTLSCEQNLNHDAMYWYRQDPGQGLRLIYYSQIVNDFQKGDIAEGYSVSREKKESFPLTVTSAQKNPTAFYLCASSIVRQGRSGNTIYFGEGSWLTVV.

In regard to this clone: The sample has other DNA sequences that encode this CDR3 too. The chain links TRBV27 to TRBJ2-7, with 7 bases lining up with TRBD1. Trimming cost V 2 bases and J 1 base; bases outside gene matches: 2. This CDR3 contains 14 residues. CDR1 is MNHEY, CDR2 SMNVEV, per germline (reference sequence). CDR3 DNA: TGTGCCAGCAGTTTAGGGGGACAGTCCTACGAGCAGTACTTC. Protein product: CASSLGGQSYEQYF.

The chain employs TRBV11-1 and TRBJ2-2; 8 positions match TRBD2. The germline V gene has CDR1 SGHAT and CDR2 FQDESV (reference sequence). The CDR3 consists of 16 residues. The V gene end was trimmed by 5 bases and the J gene end by 5 bases; junction bases not matched to a gene: 10. CDR3 sequence: CASSPVVSGTTGELFF. CDR3 sequence (DNA): TGTGCCAGCAGCCCCGTTGTTAGCGGGACAACCGGGGAGCTGTTTTTT.

This chain connects TRBV7-2 to TRBJ2-5; a possible D gene is TRBD2 (6 bases). Between the trimmed V and J ends, which lost 5 bases and 5 bases, there was a span of 18 bases. Germline V gene lookup returns CDR1 SGHTA and CDR2 FQGNSA. CDR3 size: 15 residues. The CDR3 sequence is CASSNFLRAGETQYF. CDR3 in DNA: TGTGCCAGCAGCAATTTCCTTCGGGCGGGGGAGACCCAGTACTTC. The whole variable domain, filled in from reference TRBV7-2 and TRBJ2-5, reads GAGVSQSPSNKVTEKGKDVELRCDPISGHTALYWYRQSLGQGLEFLIYFQGNSAPDKSGLPSDRFSAERTGGSVSTLTIQRTQQEDSAVYLCASSNFLRAGETQYFGPGTRLLVL.

The chain links TRBV4-3 to TRBJ2-1; 7 bases match TRBD2. This CDR3 comprises 18 residues. V was clipped by 0 bases and J by 0 bases; unmatched bases: 8. Germline-derived CDR1 and CDR2 are LGHNA and YSLEER. The CDR3: CASSQEPSGDSSYNEQFF. The CDR3 DNA sequence: TGCGCCAGCAGCCAAGAGCCGAGCGGGGATAGCTCCTACAATGAGCAGTTCTTC.

This clone was counted only a few times. The chain employs TRBV6-2 or TRBV6-3 and TRBJ2-2, with 11 bases lining up with TRBD2. The CDR3 consists of 16 residues. V shed 5 bases, J shed 1 base, and the junction held 3 bases outside the gene matches. Germline CDR1 reads MNHEY; CDR2 reads SVGEGT. The CDR3 coding sequence is TGTGCCAGCAGTGGAGGACTAGCGGGGAACACCGGGGAGCTGTTTTTT. This sequence encodes CASSGGLAGNTGELFF.

The V gene is TRBV19, the J gene TRBJ1-2, with a tentative D call TRBD1 (5 bases). Looked up from germline, CDR1 is LNHDA and CDR2 is SQIVND (reference sequence). V was clipped by 3 bases and J by 8 bases, with 16 bases between them. This CDR3 has 14 amino acids. CDR3 sequence: CASSMGGGQDGYTF. Here the CDR3 DNA reads TGTGCCAGTAGTATGGGGGGAGGGCAGGACGGCTACACCTTC.

The J gene is TRBJ1-2, the V gene TRBV5-1, with 8 bases that match TRBD1. Per the germline V gene, CDR1 is SGHRS and CDR2 is YFSETQ. CDR3 length: 16 amino acids. V was clipped by 4 bases and J by 1 base; unmatched bases: 9. The CDR3 spells CASSRTPGQDNYGYTF. The CDR3 nucleotides are TGCGCCAGCAGCCGCACCCCGGGACAGGATAACTATGGCTACACCTTC.

The V gene is TRBV19, the J gene TRBJ2-3; TRBD1 matches at 7 bases. With V trimmed by 1 base and J by 2 bases, 9 bases remained unmatched. Germline V gene sequence: CDR1 LNHDA, CDR2 SQIVND (reference sequence). The CDR3 covers 17 residues. The CDR3: CASSIGTGVPNTDTQYF. CDR3 coding DNA: TGTGCCAGTAGTATAGGTACAGGGGTTCCCAACACAGATACGCAGTATTTT.

The V and J genes are TRBV19 and TRBJ2-1; 14 nucleotides agree with TRBD2. The CDR3 sequence is 19 residues long. The germline gives CDR1 LNHDA, CDR2 SQIVND (reference sequence). After removal of 3 bases from V and 2 bases from J, the junction contained 9 bases not matched to a gene. The CDR3 DNA sequence: TGTGCCAGTAGTATCCGGACTAGCGGGAGGATTAAGGCCTACAATGAGCAGTTCTTC. Translated, it gives CASSIRTSGRIKAYNEQFF.

The J gene is TRBJ2-6, the V gene TRBV7-2; 8 nucleotides match TRBD1. After removal of 1 base from V and 0 bases from J, the junction contained 5 bases not matched to a gene. The CDR3 contains 18 residues. CDR1 and CDR2 (germline): SGHTA, FQGNSA. The CDR3 sequence is CASSLVSGGGSGANVLTF. The CDR3 DNA sequence: TGTGCCAGCAGCTTAGTGTCAGGGGGCGGCTCTGGGGCCAACGTCCTGACTTTC.

The chain links TRBV7-3 to TRBJ2-5; TRBD2 matches 7 bases. Germline V lookup: CDR1 SGHTA, CDR2 FQGTGA. CDR3 length: 15 amino acids. After removal of 4 bases from V and 5 bases from J, the junction contained 10 bases not matched to a gene. The CDR3 nucleotides are TGTGCCAGCAGCTACCAAGGGGAGGGCCACGAGACCCAGTACTTC. As protein: CASSYQGEGHETQYF.